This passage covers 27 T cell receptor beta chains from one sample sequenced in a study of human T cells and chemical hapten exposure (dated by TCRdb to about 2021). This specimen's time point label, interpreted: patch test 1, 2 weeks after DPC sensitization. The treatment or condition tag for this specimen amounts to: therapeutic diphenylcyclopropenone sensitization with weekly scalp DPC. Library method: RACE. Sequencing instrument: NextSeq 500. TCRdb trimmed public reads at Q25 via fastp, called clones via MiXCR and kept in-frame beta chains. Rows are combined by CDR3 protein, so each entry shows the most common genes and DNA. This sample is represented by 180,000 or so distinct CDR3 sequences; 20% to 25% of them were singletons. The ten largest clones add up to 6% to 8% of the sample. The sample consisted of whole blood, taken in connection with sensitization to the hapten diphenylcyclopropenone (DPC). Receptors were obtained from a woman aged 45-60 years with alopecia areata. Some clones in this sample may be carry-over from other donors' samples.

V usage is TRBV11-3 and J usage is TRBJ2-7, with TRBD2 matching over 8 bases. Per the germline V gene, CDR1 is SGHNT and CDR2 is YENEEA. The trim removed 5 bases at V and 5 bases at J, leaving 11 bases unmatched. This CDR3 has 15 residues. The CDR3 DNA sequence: TGTGCCAGCAGCCAAAACCCGGGAGGGCCCCACGAGCAGTACTTC. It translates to CASSQNPGGPHEQYF.

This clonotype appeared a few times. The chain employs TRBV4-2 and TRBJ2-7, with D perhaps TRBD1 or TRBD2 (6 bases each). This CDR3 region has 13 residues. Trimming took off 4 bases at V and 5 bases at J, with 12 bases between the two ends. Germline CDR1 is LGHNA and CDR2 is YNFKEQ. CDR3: CASSLSGADEQYF. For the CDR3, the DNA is TGTGCCAGCAGCCTATCGGGGGCCGACGAGCAGTACTTC.

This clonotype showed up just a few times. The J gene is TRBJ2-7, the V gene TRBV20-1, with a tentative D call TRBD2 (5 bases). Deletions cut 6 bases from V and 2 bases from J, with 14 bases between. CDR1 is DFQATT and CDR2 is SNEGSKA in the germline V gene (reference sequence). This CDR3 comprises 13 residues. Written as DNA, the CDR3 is TGCAGTGCCCATGGAGAGAGGGCCTACGAGCAGTACTTC. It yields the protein CSAHGERAYEQYF.

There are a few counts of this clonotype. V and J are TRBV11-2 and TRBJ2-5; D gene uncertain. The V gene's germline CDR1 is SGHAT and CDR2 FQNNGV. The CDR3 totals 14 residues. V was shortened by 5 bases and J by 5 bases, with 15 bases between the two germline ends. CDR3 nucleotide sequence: TGTGCCAGCAGCCCCAAATCTCCCGGGGAGACCCAGTACTTC. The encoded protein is CASSPKSPGETQYF.

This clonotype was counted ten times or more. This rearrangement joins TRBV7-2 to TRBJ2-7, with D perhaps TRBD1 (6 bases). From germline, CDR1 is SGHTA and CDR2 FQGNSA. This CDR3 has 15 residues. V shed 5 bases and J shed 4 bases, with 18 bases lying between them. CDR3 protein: CASSPFAGTRYEQYF. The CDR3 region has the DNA TGTGCCAGCAGCCCATTCGCCGGGACAAGATACGAGCAGTACTTC.

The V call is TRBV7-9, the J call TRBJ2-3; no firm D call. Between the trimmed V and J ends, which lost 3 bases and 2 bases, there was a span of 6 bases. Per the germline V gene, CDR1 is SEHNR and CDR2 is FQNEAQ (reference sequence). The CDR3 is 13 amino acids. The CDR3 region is CASSFGYTDTQYF. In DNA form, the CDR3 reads TGTGCCAGCAGCTTCGGCTACACAGATACGCAGTATTTT.

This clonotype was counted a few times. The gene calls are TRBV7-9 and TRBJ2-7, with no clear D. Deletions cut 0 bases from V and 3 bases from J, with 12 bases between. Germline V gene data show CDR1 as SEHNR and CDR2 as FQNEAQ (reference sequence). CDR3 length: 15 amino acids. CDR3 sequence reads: CASSLAAQLDYEQYF. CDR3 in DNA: TGTGCCAGCAGCTTAGCCGCCCAATTAGACTACGAGCAGTACTTC.

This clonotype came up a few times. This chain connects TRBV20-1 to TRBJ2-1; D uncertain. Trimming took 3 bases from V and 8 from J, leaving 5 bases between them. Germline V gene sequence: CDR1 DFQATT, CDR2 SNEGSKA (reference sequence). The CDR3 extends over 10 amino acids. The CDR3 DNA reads TGCAGTGCTAGTGTGGATGAGCAGTTCTTC. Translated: CSASVDEQFF.

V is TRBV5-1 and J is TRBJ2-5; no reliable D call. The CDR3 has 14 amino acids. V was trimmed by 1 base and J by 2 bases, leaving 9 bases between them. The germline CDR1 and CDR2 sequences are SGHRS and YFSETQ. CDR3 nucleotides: TGCGCCAGCAGCTTGTCAGTCGGGCAAGAGACCCAGTACTTC. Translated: CASSLSVGQETQYF.

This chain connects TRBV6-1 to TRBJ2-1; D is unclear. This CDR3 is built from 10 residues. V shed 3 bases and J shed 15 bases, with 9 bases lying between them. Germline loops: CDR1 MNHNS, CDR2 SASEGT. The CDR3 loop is CASSEEKVFF. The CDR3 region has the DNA TGTGCCAGCAGTGAGGAAAAGGTGTTCTTC.

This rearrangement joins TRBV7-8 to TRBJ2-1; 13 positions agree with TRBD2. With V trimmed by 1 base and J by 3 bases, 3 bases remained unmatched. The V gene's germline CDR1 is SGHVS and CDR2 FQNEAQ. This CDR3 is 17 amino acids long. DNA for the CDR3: TGTGCCAGCAGCTTAGGGACTAGCGGGAGCTACTACAATGAGCAGTTCTTC. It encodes CASSLGTSGSYYNEQFF.

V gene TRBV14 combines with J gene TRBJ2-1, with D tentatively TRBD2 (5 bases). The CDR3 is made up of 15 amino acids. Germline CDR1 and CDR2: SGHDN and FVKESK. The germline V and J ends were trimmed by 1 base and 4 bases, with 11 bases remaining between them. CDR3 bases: TGTGCCAGCAGCCAAGTCAGGACTCCTTACAATGAGCAGTTCTTC. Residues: CASSQVRTPYNEQFF. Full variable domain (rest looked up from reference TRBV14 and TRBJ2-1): EAGVTQFPSHSVIEKGQTVTLRCDPISGHDNLYWYRRVMGKEIKFLLHFVKESKQDESGMPNNRFLAERTGGTYSTLKVQPAELEDSGVYFCASSQVRTPYNEQFFGPGTRLTVL.

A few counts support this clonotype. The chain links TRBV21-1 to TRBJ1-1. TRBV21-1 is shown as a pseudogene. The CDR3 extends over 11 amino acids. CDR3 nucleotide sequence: TGTGCCAGCAGATGTACCACTGAAGCTTTCTTT. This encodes CASRCTTEAFF.

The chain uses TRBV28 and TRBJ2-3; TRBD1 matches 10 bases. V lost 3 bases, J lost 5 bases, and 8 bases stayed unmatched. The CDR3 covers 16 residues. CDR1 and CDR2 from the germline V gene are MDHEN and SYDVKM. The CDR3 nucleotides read TGTGCCAGCAGTTTCTTGACAGGGGGCGGGAAAGATACGCAGTATTTT. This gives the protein CASSFLTGGGKDTQYF.

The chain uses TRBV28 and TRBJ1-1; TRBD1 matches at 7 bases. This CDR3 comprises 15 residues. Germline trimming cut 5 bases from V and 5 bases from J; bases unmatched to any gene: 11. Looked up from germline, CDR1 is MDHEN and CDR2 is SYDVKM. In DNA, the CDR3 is TGTGCCAGCAGTCCTCCGGGACAGAAGAGAACTGAAGCTTTCTTT. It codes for CASSPPGQKRTEAFF.

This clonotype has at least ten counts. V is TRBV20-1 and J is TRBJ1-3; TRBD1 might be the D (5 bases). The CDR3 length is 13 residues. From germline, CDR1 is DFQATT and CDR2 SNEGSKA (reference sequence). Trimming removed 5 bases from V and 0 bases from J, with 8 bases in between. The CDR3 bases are TGCAGTGCTTCGACAGTCTCTGGAAACACCATATATTTT. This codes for CSASTVSGNTIYF.

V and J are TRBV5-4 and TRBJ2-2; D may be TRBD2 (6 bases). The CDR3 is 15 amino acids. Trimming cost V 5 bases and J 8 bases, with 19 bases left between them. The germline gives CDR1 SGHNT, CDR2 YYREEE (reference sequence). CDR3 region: CASRINRESGGELFF. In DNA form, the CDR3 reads TGTGCCAGCAGGATCAACCGGGAGAGTGGTGGGGAGCTGTTTTTT.

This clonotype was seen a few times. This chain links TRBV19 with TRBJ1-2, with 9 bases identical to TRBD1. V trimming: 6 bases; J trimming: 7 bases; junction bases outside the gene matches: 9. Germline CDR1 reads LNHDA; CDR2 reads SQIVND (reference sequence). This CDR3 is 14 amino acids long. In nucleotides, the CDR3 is TGTGCCAGTAGCATTGGACAGGGGATCTCTGGCTACACCTTC. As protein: CASSIGQGISGYTF.

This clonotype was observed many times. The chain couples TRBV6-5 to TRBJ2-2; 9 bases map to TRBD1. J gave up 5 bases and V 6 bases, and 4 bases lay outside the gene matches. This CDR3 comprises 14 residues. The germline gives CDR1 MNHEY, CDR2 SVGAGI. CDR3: CASRGQGETGELFF. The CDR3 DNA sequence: TGTGCCAGCAGGGGACAGGGAGAGACCGGGGAGCTGTTTTTT.

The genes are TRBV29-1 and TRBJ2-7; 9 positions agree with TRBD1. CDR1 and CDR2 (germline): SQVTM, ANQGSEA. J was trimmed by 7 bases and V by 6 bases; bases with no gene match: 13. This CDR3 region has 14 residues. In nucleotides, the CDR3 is TGCAGCGTGCGGTGGGACAGGGTCGATGGTGAGCAGTACTTC. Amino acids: CSVRWDRVDGEQYF.

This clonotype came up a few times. The CDR3 is CASSARQGALETQYF. As DNA, the CDR3 is TGTGCCAGCAGCGCCAGACAGGGGGCTCTAGAGACCCAGTACTTC. The chain is built from TRBV9 and TRBJ2-5, with 10 positions matching TRBD1. The V gene end was trimmed by 3 bases and the J gene end by 4 bases; junction bases not matched to a gene: 6. The CDR3 contains 15 residues. Germline assignment: CDR1 SGDLS and CDR2 YYNGEE.

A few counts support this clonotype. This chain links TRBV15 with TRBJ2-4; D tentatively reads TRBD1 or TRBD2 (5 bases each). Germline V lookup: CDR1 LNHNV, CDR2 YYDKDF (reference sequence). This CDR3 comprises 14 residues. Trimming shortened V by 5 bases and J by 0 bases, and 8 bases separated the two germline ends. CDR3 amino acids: CATSQGVAKNIQYF. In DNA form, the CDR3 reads TGTGCCACCAGCCAGGGAGTAGCCAAAAACATTCAGTACTTC.

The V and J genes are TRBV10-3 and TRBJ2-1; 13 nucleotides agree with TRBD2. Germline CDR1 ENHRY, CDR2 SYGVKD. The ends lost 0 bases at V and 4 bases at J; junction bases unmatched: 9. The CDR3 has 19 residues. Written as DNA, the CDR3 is TGTGCCATCAGTGAGTCGGGGACTAGCGGGAATAGAGGGTACAATGAGCAGTTCTTC. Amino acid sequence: CAISESGTSGNRGYNEQFF.

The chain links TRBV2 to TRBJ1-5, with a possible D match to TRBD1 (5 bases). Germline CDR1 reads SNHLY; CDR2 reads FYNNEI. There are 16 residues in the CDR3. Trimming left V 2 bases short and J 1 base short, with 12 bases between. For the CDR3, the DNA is TGTGCCAGCAGTGAATCTATTGGGGGGAGCAATCAGCCCCAGCATTTT. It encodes CASSESIGGSNQPQHF.

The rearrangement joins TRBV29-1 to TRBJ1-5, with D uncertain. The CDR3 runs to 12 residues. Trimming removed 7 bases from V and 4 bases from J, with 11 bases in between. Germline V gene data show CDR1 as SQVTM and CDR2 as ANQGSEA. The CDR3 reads CSAQDINQPQHF. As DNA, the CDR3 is TGCAGCGCCCAAGACATTAATCAGCCCCAGCATTTT.

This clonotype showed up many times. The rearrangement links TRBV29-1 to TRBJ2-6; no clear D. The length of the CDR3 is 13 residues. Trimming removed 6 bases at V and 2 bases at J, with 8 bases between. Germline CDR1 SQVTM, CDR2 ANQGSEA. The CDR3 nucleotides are TGCAGCGTAGCCCCGACTGGGGCCAACGTCCTGACTTTC. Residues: CSVAPTGANVLTF.

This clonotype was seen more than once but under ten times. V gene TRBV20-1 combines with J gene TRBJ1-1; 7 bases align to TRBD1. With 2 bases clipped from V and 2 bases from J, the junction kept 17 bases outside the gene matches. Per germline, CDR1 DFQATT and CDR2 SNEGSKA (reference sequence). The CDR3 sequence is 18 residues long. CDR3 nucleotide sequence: TGCAGTGCTAGACTTCAGGGGGATAGAGCCGGGCGAAACACTGAAGCTTTCTTT. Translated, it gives CSARLQGDRAGRNTEAFF.